One T cell receptor (beta chain) is described in this entry. V was clipped by 7 bases and J by 0 bases; unmatched bases: 18. Germline lookup yields CDR1 SGHVS and CDR2 FNYEAQ. The CDR3 is 20 amino acids. The sample originates from a study of cytomegalovirus exposure and HLA in healthy donors. In the PCR, 60 Vbeta and 13 Jbeta primers were used. Some clones are missing from TCRdb's copy, which holds only in-frame ones; the method was immunoSEQ multiplex PCR. In all, the sample yields some 43,000 clones. The clonotype was recovered from a woman aged 25-40 years in good health and CMV-seronegative. Sequenced input: PBMCs. The chain uses TRBV7-6 and TRBJ2-1, with 10 bases matching TRBD2. The CDR3 loop is CASTFRRRGASGSSYNEQFF. In DNA, the CDR3 is TGTGCCAGCACCTTTAGGCGGCGTGGGGCTAGCGGGAGCTCCTACAATGAGCAGTTCTTC. Variable domain in full (rest from reference TRBV7-6 and TRBJ2-1): GAGVSQSPRYKVTKRGQDVALRCDPISGHVSLYWYRQALGQGPEFLTYFNYEAQQDKSGLPNDRFSAERPEGSISTLTIQRTEQRDSAMYRCASTFRRRGASGSSYNEQFFGPGTRLTVL.